The clone carrying this T cell receptor (beta chain) was picked up a small number of times. Its antigen is currently unknown. The germline gives CDR1 MGHRA, CDR2 YSYEKL. The CDR3 consists of 14 residues. Trimming took 0 bases from V and 0 from J, leaving 6 bases between them. The data belong to a study of CD8 T cells in ankylosing spondylitis. TCRdb analysed the 5' RACE reads with MiXCR anew, one entry per CDR3 protein. The profile shows 200,000 to 300,000 distinct CDR3 sequences, about 10% of them singletons. Regarding the study as a whole: Some motif variants were previously reported in reactive arthritis synovial fluid and blood. It appeared that ankylosing spondylitis blood was characterized by a TCR beta motif of about 8 highly homologous variants.

The sequencing sample was made of blood, either unsorted or a sorted T cell fraction (not recorded which). V usage is TRBV4-1 and J usage is TRBJ2-7, with D unresolved. This TCR was recovered from a male donor with ankylosing spondylitis or in good health (not recorded which). CDR3 DNA sequence: TGCGCCAGCAGCCAAGAGATCAACTCCTACGAGCAGTACTTC. The encoded protein is CASSQEINSYEQYF.